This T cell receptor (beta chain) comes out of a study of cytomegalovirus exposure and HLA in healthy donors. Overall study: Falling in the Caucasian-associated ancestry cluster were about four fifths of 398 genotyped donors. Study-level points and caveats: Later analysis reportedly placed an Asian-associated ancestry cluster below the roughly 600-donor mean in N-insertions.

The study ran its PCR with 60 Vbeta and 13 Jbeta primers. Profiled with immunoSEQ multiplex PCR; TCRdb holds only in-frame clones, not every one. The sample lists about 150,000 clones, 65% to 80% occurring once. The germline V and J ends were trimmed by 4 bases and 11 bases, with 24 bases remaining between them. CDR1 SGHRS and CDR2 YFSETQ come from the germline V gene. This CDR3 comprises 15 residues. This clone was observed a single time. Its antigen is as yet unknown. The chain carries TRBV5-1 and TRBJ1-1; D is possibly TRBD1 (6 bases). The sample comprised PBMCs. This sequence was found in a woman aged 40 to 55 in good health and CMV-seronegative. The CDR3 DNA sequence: TGCGCCAGCAGCCTTGTTGGCGTGATCGGACAGCAGGCTTTCTTT. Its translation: CASSLVGVIGQQAFF.